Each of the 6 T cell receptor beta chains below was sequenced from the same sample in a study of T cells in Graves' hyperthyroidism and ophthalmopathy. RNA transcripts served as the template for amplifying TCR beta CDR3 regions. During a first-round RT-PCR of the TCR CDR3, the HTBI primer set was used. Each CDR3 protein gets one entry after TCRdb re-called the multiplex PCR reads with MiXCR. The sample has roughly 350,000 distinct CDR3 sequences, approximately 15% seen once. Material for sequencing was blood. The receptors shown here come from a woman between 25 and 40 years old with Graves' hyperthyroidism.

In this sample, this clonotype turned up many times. The CDR3 DNA reads as TGTGCCACCGCTAATGAGCAGTTCTTC. It yields the protein CATANEQFF. The J gene is TRBJ2-1, the V gene TRBV12-3 or TRBV12-4; no clear D. The length of the CDR3 is 9 residues. V was trimmed by 10 bases and J by 7 bases, leaving 5 bases between them.

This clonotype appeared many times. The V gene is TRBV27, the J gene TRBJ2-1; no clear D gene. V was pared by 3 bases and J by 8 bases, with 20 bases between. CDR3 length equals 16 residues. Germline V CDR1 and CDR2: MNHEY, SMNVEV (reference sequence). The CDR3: CASSFYRPRDSDEQFF. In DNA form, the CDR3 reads TGTGCCAGCAGTTTTTATAGGCCTAGGGATTCCGATGAGCAGTTCTTC.

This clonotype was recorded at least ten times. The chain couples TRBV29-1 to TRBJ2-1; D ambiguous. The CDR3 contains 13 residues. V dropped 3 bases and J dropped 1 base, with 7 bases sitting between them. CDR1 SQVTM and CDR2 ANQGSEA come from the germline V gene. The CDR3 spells CSVDPKSYNEQFF. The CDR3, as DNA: TGCAGCGTTGATCCTAAATCCTACAATGAGCAGTTCTTC.

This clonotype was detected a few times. CDR3 sequence: CSVSQGRQETQYF. The CDR3 DNA sequence: TGCAGCGTTTCACAGGGAAGGCAAGAGACCCAGTACTTC. The chain links TRBV29-1 to TRBJ2-5; TRBD1 might be the D (6 bases). Germline-derived CDR1 and CDR2 are SQVTM and ANQGSEA. V was pared by 5 bases and J by 2 bases, with 12 bases between. The CDR3 has 13 amino acids.

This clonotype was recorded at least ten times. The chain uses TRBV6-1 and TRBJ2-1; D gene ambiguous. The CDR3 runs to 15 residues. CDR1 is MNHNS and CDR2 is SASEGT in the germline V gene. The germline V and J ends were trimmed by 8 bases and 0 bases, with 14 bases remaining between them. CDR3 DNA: TGTGCCAGCTCGCCCACACTCAACTCCTACAATGAGCAGTTCTTC. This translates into CASSPTLNSYNEQFF.

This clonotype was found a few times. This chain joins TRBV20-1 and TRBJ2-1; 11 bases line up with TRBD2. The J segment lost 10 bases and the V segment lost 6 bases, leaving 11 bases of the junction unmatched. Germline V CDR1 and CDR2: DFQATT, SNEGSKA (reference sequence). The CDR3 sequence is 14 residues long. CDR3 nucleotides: TGCAGTGCGTCAACTAGCGGGAGATCGCAGGAGCAGTTCTTC. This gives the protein CSASTSGRSQEQFF.